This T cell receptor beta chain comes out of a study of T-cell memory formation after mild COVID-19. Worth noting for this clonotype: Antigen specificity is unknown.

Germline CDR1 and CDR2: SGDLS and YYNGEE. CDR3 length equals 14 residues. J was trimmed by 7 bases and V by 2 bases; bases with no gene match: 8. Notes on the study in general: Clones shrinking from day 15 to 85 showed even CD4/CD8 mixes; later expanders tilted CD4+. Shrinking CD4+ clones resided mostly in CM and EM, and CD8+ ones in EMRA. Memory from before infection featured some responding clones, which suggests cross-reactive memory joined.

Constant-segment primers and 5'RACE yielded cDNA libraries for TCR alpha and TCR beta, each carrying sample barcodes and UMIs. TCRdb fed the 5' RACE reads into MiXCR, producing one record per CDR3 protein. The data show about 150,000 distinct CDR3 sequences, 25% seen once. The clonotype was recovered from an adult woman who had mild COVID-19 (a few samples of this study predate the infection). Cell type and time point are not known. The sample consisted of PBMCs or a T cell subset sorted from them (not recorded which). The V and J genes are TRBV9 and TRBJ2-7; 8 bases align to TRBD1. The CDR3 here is CASSVGQGALEQYF. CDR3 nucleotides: TGTGCCAGCAGCGTCGGACAGGGTGCCCTTGAGCAGTACTTC. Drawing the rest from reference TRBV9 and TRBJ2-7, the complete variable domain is DSGVTQTPKHLITATGQRVTLRCSPRSGDLSVYWYQQSLDQGLQFLIQYYNGEERAKGNILERFSAQQFPDLHSELNLSSLELGDSALYFCASSVGQGALEQYFGPGTRLTVT.